This TCR beta chain comes out of a study of regulatory T cells in long-lasting Graves disease. Regarding time point: newly diagnosed GD, antithyroid drugs for less than 3 months. Following extraction of RNA from PBMCs, that RNA was used to make the TCR library. V gave up 0 bases and J gave up 5 bases, with 12 bases separating them. This CDR3 has 14 residues. Germline V gene data show CDR1 as SGHRS and CDR2 as YFSETQ. iRepertoire HTBI primers and Arm-PCR of CDR3 regions built TCR beta libraries. TCRdb recomputed calls from the multiplex PCR reads with MiXCR, one row per CDR3 protein. The data show about 440,000 distinct CDR3 sequences, 16% seen once. The sample was also reused in another study, on T cells in Graves' hyperthyroidism and ophthalmopathy. That investigation notes: The hyperthyroidism patients had all been newly diagnosed, and their disease duration was under 2 months. Their ages ranged from 18 to 65 years. Using the HTBI primer set, a first-round RT-PCR was run on the TCR CDR3. Expanded thyroid clonotypes (above 0.001) were mostly also found in blood.

The chain links TRBV5-1 to TRBJ2-7, with D tentatively TRBD1 or TRBD2 (5 bases each). The source was peripheral blood mononuclear cells (PBMCs), collected at new diagnosis, from a patient treated with antithyroid drugs. The receptor was isolated from a woman aged 30 to 39 with Graves disease. For the CDR3, the DNA is TGCGCCAGCAGCTTGGCGGCAGGGACCCACGAGCAGTACTTC. Protein sequence: CASSLAAGTHEQYF.